Sequencing of this T cell receptor (beta chain) was carried out in a study of cytomegalovirus exposure and HLA in healthy donors. As regards this clone: What it recognizes is unknown.

60 Vbeta and 13 Jbeta primers were used in PCR. The table came from immunoSEQ multiplex PCR; TCRdb's copy has only in-frame clones and leaves some out. The data hold 150,000 to 200,000 clones, with approximately 88% observed a single time. Study results and limitations: A later analysis found most CMV-associated TCR beta chains apparently HLA-restricted. A few of the chains that were CMV-associated were confirmed in vitro to be specific for CMV antigens.

V dropped 8 bases and J dropped 2 bases, with 12 bases sitting between them. This CDR3 region has 13 residues. Per germline, CDR1 SNHLY and CDR2 FYNNEI. The source material was PBMCs. The TCR sequence derives from a boy between 10 and 17 years old in good health and CMV-seronegative. This chain links TRBV2 with TRBJ2-5; D unclear. The CDR3 loop reads CASFGSGQETQYF. The CDR3, as DNA: TGTGCCAGCTTTGGGTCAGGACAAGAGACCCAGTACTTC.